Listed below are T cell receptor beta chains from one sample, sequenced in a study of blood T cell repertoires in COVID-19. The data were produced by immunoSEQ multiplex PCR, yet TCRdb's version contains in-frame clones alone and is incomplete. Counted here are under 400,000 clones, around 86% occurring once; the ten biggest clones make up roughly 4.2%. The sequenced sample consisted of PBMCs or T cells enriched from blood (not recorded which). The receptors stem from a woman between 35 and 50 years old with acute COVID-19. The CDR3 runs from the conserved cysteine through the conserved F or W. Fields, in order: CDR3 DNA, CDR3 protein, V gene, J gene, clone size, D gene. A D gene is named only where the DNA matches it firmly. Rows may omit the clone size; those that give it use once, few, many or a size class.

cdr3_nt: TGCGCCAGCAGTCAATCGCTGAACACTAGCGGGAGTAAACCCAATGAGCAGTTCTTC
cdr3_aa: CASSQSLNTSGSKPNEQFF
v_call: TRBV23-1
j_call: TRBJ2-1
clone_size: .
d_call: TRBD2

cdr3_nt: TGTGCCAGCAGACTAGTTTCTAGCGGGAGTTTCCACTTC
cdr3_aa: CASRLVSSGSFHF
v_call: TRBV7-2
j_call: TRBJ2-7
clone_size: once
d_call: TRBD2

cdr3_nt: TGTGCCATCAGGGGACAGGCGAACACTGAAGCTTTCTTT
cdr3_aa: CAIRGQANTEAFF
v_call: TRBV10-3
j_call: TRBJ1-1
clone_size: .
d_call: TRBD1

cdr3_nt: TGCAGCGTTATCGGCAGGGGCAATGGTGAGCAGTTCTTC
cdr3_aa: CSVIGRGNGEQFF
v_call: TRBV29-1
j_call: TRBJ2-1
clone_size: few
d_call: .

cdr3_nt: TGTGCCAGCAGTTTTTCAGTCTACGAGCAGTACTTC
cdr3_aa: CASSFSVYEQYF
v_call: TRBV28
j_call: TRBJ2-7
clone_size: .
d_call: .

cdr3_nt: TGTGCCAGCAGTCGAGACGGAGCTAGCACAGATACGCAGTATTTT
cdr3_aa: CASSRDGASTDTQYF
v_call: TRBV6-5
j_call: TRBJ2-3
clone_size: few
d_call: .

cdr3_nt: TGTGCCAGCTCGCCCGACAGGGTTTCCTACAATGAGCAGTTCTTC
cdr3_aa: CASSPDRVSYNEQFF
v_call: TRBV18
j_call: TRBJ2-1
clone_size: .
d_call: TRBD1

cdr3_nt: TGTGCCGCGACCGAGGCCGGGTCTGGGGCCAACGTCCTGACTTTC
cdr3_aa: CAATEAGSGANVLTF
v_call: TRBV7-9
j_call: TRBJ2-6
clone_size: .
d_call: .

cdr3_nt: TGTGCCAGCAGCGTAGAGGGACACCAATACTCTGGAAACACCATATATTTT
cdr3_aa: CASSVEGHQYSGNTIYF
v_call: TRBV9
j_call: TRBJ1-3
clone_size: .
d_call: .

cdr3_nt: TGTGCCAGCAGCTTAATGGGAGGCCACGAGCAGTACTTC
cdr3_aa: CASSLMGGHEQYF
v_call: TRBV11-2
j_call: TRBJ2-7
clone_size: once
d_call: .

cdr3_nt: TGTGGATCAGGCCGCTCCTACGAGCAGTACTTC
cdr3_aa: CGSGRSYEQYF
v_call: TRBV6-5
j_call: TRBJ2-7
clone_size: .
d_call: .

cdr3_nt: TGTGCCAGCAGCACCCGACAGGGTGTAGGCTACACCTTC
cdr3_aa: CASSTRQGVGYTF
v_call: TRBV12-3/TRBV12-4
j_call: TRBJ1-2
clone_size: .
d_call: TRBD1

cdr3_nt: TGTGCCAGCAGCTTAGGGACAGGCCAGGGAGTAAAACTGTTTTTT
cdr3_aa: CASSLGTGQGVKLFF
v_call: TRBV7-8
j_call: TRBJ1-4
clone_size: .
d_call: TRBD1

cdr3_nt: TGTGCCAGCTCAACCTTAGCGGGAGCAGACTACGAGCAGTACTTC
cdr3_aa: CASSTLAGADYEQYF
v_call: TRBV18
j_call: TRBJ2-7
clone_size: .
d_call: TRBD2

cdr3_nt: TGTGCCATCAGTGAGTCGTCGCAGGGGGCAGAAAAACTGTTTTTT
cdr3_aa: CAISESSQGAEKLFF
v_call: TRBV10-3
j_call: TRBJ1-4
clone_size: .
d_call: TRBD1

cdr3_nt: TGTGCCAGCTACGGGACAGGGGCTCAAGAGACCCAGTACTTC
cdr3_aa: CASYGTGAQETQYF
v_call: TRBV2
j_call: TRBJ2-5
clone_size: .
d_call: TRBD1

cdr3_nt: TGTGCCAGCAGCCCCGGGACAGACCACTATGGCTACACCTTC
cdr3_aa: CASSPGTDHYGYTF
v_call: TRBV5-5
j_call: TRBJ1-2
clone_size: .
d_call: TRBD1

cdr3_nt: TGTGCCAGCAGCTTGCGGCGCGAGTCTGGCTACACCTTC
cdr3_aa: CASSLRRESGYTF
v_call: TRBV7-9
j_call: TRBJ1-2
clone_size: .
d_call: .

cdr3_nt: TGCGCCAGCAGCCAAGATTATCTTCTAGCCGGAGCAGATACGCAGTATTTT
cdr3_aa: CASSQDYLLAGADTQYF
v_call: TRBV4-3
j_call: TRBJ2-3
clone_size: .
d_call: .

cdr3_nt: TGTGCCAGTAACCCAGGGGTGGGTGAAGCTTTCTTT
cdr3_aa: CASNPGVGEAFF
v_call: TRBV19
j_call: TRBJ1-1
clone_size: .
d_call: .

cdr3_nt: TGTGCCAGCAGTTTATTGGGGGGGAACTATGGCTACACCTTC
cdr3_aa: CASSLLGGNYGYTF
v_call: TRBV28
j_call: TRBJ1-2
clone_size: .
d_call: .

cdr3_nt: TGCGCCAGCAGCCATGGGAGGGGGAGCCAGCCCCAGCATTTT
cdr3_aa: CASSHGRGSQPQHF
v_call: TRBV4-1
j_call: TRBJ1-5
clone_size: .
d_call: .

cdr3_nt: TGTGCCAGCAGCCCGGGACAGGGTCTTTCCTATGGCTACACCTTC
cdr3_aa: CASSPGQGLSYGYTF
v_call: TRBV7-2
j_call: TRBJ1-2
clone_size: few
d_call: TRBD1

cdr3_nt: TGTGCCAGCTCCCAGGGGGCAGGAGAGACCCAGTACTTC
cdr3_aa: CASSQGAGETQYF
v_call: TRBV18
j_call: TRBJ2-5
clone_size: .
d_call: TRBD1

cdr3_nt: TGTGCCAGCTCACCCCTGGTAGTTGGTACTGAAGCTTTCTTT
cdr3_aa: CASSPLVVGTEAFF
v_call: TRBV18
j_call: TRBJ1-1
clone_size: .
d_call: .

cdr3_nt: TGTGCCAGCACCCCTGACAGGTCTTATAGGACCGGGGAGCTGTTTTTT
cdr3_aa: CASTPDRSYRTGELFF
v_call: TRBV27
j_call: TRBJ2-2
clone_size: once
d_call: .

cdr3_nt: TGCGCCAGCAGCCCCCGGGAGACCTCTCACTATGGCTACACCTTC
cdr3_aa: CASSPRETSHYGYTF
v_call: TRBV4-3
j_call: TRBJ1-2
clone_size: .
d_call: .

cdr3_nt: TGTGCCAGCAGTTACCAATCCGGTGACAGCTATGGCTACACCTTC
cdr3_aa: CASSYQSGDSYGYTF
v_call: TRBV6-5
j_call: TRBJ1-2
clone_size: .
d_call: .

cdr3_nt: TGTGCCAGCAGCTTTGACAAGAACACTGAAGCTTTCTTT
cdr3_aa: CASSFDKNTEAFF
v_call: TRBV7-3
j_call: TRBJ1-1
clone_size: .
d_call: .

cdr3_nt: TGTGCCAGCAGCCTTGGGACTAGCACAGATACGCAGTATTTT
cdr3_aa: CASSLGTSTDTQYF
v_call: TRBV9
j_call: TRBJ2-3
clone_size: .
d_call: .

cdr3_nt: TGTGCCAGCAGCCCGGGACTAGCGGGAGGCGGGTCAGATACGCAGTATTTT
cdr3_aa: CASSPGLAGGGSDTQYF
v_call: TRBV4-2
j_call: TRBJ2-3
clone_size: .
d_call: TRBD2

cdr3_nt: TGTGCCAGCAGCACAGAGCCACAGGGAATGAACACTGAAGCTTTCTTT
cdr3_aa: CASSTEPQGMNTEAFF
v_call: TRBV9
j_call: TRBJ1-1
clone_size: .
d_call: .

cdr3_nt: TGTGCCACCAGCGGATCGGGACTAGCGGGGGGGCTACAGTACTTC
cdr3_aa: CATSGSGLAGGLQYF
v_call: TRBV15
j_call: TRBJ2-7
clone_size: .
d_call: TRBD2

cdr3_nt: TGTGCCAGCAACGAGGGGGGACAGGGGGCATGGGAGCAGTACTTC
cdr3_aa: CASNEGGQGAWEQYF
v_call: TRBV28
j_call: TRBJ2-7
clone_size: .
d_call: TRBD1

cdr3_nt: TGTGCCAGCAGTTTCATCGAGACGGGACAGGGAAACACCATATATTTT
cdr3_aa: CASSFIETGQGNTIYF
v_call: TRBV28
j_call: TRBJ1-3
clone_size: .
d_call: TRBD1

cdr3_nt: TGTGCCAGCGAGGCCCAGAGTACTTCACCCCTCCACTTT
cdr3_aa: CASEAQSTSPLHF
v_call: TRBV7-9
j_call: TRBJ1-6
clone_size: .
d_call: .

cdr3_nt: TGTGCCATCAGTGGACGAAGCGGGATGAATTACGAGCAGTACTTC
cdr3_aa: CAISGRSGMNYEQYF
v_call: TRBV10-3
j_call: TRBJ2-7
clone_size: few
d_call: TRBD2

cdr3_nt: TGTGCCAGCAGTTCGTCGTTGAACACTGAAGCTTTCTTT
cdr3_aa: CASSSSLNTEAFF
v_call: TRBV12-3/TRBV12-4
j_call: TRBJ1-1
clone_size: few
d_call: .

cdr3_nt: TGTGCCAGCAGACAAGGGGGCACAGATACGCAGTATTTT
cdr3_aa: CASRQGGTDTQYF
v_call: TRBV12-3/TRBV12-4
j_call: TRBJ2-3
clone_size: .
d_call: .

cdr3_nt: TGTGCCAGCTCACCACGGGACAGGGTGGTAGGGACCCAGTACTTC
cdr3_aa: CASSPRDRVVGTQYF
v_call: TRBV18
j_call: TRBJ2-5
clone_size: .
d_call: TRBD1

cdr3_nt: TGTGCCAGCAGCGTCGCGGGGACCCGTGGTGAAAAACTGTTTTTT
cdr3_aa: CASSVAGTRGEKLFF
v_call: TRBV9
j_call: TRBJ1-4
clone_size: once
d_call: .

cdr3_nt: TGTGCCAGCAGGCAAGGGGCAGGGTCCGGTGAGCAGTTCTTC
cdr3_aa: CASRQGAGSGEQFF
v_call: TRBV7-2
j_call: TRBJ2-1
clone_size: .
d_call: .

cdr3_nt: TGTGCCAGCAGTTGGGCCTCTGGAAACACCATATATTTT
cdr3_aa: CASSWASGNTIYF
v_call: TRBV25-1
j_call: TRBJ1-3
clone_size: .
d_call: .

cdr3_nt: TGTGCCAGCAGCAGGGGACAGCAAGAGACCCAGTACTTC
cdr3_aa: CASSRGQQETQYF
v_call: TRBV5-4
j_call: TRBJ2-5
clone_size: .
d_call: TRBD1

cdr3_nt: TGCGCCAGCAGCTTGATCAGGAATGAGCAGTTCTTC
cdr3_aa: CASSLIRNEQFF
v_call: TRBV5-1
j_call: TRBJ2-1
clone_size: .
d_call: .